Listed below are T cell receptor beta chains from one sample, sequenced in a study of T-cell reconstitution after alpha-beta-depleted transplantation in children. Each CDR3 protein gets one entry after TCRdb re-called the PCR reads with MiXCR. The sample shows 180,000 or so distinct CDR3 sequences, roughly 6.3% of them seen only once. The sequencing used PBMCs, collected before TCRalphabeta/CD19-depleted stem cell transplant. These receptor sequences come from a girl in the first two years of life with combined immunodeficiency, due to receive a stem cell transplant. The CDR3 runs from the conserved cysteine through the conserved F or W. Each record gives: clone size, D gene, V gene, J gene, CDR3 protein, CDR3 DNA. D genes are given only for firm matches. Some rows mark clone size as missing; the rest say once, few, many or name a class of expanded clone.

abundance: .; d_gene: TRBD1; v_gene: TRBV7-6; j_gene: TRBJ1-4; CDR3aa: CASSLAVGQGRLFF; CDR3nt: TGTGCCAGCAGCTTAGCGGTCGGACAGGGAAGACTGTTTTTT
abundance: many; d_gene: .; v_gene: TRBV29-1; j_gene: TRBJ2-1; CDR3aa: CSGKVYNEQFF; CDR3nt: TGCAGCGGGAAGGTCTACAATGAGCAGTTCTTC
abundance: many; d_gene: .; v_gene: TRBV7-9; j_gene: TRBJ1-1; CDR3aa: CASSPRRRGTEAFF; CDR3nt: TGTGCCAGCAGCCCCCGCCGCCGTGGCACTGAAGCTTTCTTT
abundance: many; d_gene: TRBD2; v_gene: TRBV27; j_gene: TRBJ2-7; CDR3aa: CASSPAGLAGGPNEQYF; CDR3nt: TGTGCCAGCAGTCCGGCGGGACTAGCGGGAGGGCCGAACGAGCAGTACTTC
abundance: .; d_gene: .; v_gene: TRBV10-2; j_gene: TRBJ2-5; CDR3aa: CASTLRETQYF; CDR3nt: TGCGCCAGCACTCTGAGGGAGACCCAGTACTTC
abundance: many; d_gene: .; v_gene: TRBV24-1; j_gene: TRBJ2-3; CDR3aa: CATSPRRSTDTQYF; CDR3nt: TGTGCCACCTCGCCCCGGCGGAGCACAGATACGCAGTATTTT
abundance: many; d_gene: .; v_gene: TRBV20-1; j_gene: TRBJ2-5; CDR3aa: CSARGVPAYLHF; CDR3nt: TGCAGTGCCAGAGGGGTCCCAGCGTACCTCCACTTC
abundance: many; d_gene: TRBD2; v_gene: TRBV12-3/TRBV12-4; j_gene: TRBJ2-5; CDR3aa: CASSSSTSGQETQYF; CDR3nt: TGTGCCAGCAGTTCCTCGACTAGCGGCCAAGAGACCCAGTACTTC
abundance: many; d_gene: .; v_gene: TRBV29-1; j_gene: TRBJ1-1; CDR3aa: CSVAPGDMNTEAFF; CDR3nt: TGCAGCGTTGCTCCTGGCGACATGAACACTGAAGCTTTCTTT
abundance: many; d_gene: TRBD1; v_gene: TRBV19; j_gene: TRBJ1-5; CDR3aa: CASTPTGGSQPQHF; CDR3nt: TGTGCCAGTACCCCAACAGGGGGCTCTCAGCCCCAGCATTTT
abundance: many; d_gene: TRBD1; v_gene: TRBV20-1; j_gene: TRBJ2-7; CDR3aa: CSAEGQNSYEQYF; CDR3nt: TGCAGTGCTGAGGGACAGAACTCCTACGAGCAGTACTTC
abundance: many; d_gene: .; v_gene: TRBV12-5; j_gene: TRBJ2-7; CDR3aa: CASGSAGLSRTYEQYF; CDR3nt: TGTGCTAGTGGTTCGGCAGGCCTCTCGAGAACTTACGAGCAGTACTTC
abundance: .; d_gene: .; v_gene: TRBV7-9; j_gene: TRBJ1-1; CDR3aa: CASSFSGPLGTEAFF; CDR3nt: TGTGCCAGCAGCTTTTCCGGGCCGCTGGGCACTGAAGCTTTCTTT
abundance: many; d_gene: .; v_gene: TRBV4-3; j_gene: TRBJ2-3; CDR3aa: CASSKGTDTQYF; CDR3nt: TGCGCCAGCAGTAAGGGCACAGATACGCAGTATTTT
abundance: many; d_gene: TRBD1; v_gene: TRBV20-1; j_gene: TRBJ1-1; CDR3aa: CSARRGQELNTEAFF; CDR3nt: TGCAGTGCTAGACGAGGACAGGAATTGAACACTGAAGCTTTCTTT
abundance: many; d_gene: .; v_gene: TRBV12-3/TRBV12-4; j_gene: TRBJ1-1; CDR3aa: CASSFSVPTEAFF; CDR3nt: TGTGCCAGCAGTTTTTCAGTCCCCACTGAAGCTTTCTTT
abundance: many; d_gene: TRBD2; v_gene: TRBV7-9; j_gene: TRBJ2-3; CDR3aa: CASSMAGGTDTQYF; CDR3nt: TGTGCCAGCAGTATGGCGGGGGGAACAGATACGCAGTATTTT
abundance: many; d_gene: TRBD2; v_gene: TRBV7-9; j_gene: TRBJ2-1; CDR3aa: CASSLDGGASPTNEQFF; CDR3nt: TGTGCCAGCAGCTTAGACGGGGGGGCTAGTCCTACAAATGAGCAGTTCTTC
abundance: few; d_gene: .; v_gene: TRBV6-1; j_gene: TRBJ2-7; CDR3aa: CASSESPSYEQYF; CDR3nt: TGTGCCAGCAGTGAGAGCCCCTCCTACGAGCAGTACTTC
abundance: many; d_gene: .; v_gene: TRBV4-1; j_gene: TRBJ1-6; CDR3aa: CASSQGRTPGTVNSPLHF; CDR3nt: TGCGCCAGCAGCCAAGGCAGGACCCCTGGGACGGTCAATTCACCCCTCCACTTT
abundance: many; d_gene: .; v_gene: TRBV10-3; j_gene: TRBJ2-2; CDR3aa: CAISGSDSSNTGELFF; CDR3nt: TGTGCCATCAGTGGATCCGACAGTTCGAACACCGGGGAGCTGTTTTTT
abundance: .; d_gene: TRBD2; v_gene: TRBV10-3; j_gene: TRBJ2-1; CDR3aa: CAISPSGSYEQFF; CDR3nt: TGTGCCATCAGCCCTAGCGGGAGCTATGAGCAGTTCTTC
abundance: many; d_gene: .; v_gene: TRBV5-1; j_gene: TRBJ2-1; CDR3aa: CASSHLIEAGDEQFF; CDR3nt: TGCGCCAGCAGCCACTTAATAGAAGCGGGCGATGAGCAGTTCTTC
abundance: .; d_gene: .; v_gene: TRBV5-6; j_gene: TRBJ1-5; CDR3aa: CASSWLNQPQHF; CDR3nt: TGTGCCAGCAGCTGGCTGAATCAGCCCCAGCATTTT
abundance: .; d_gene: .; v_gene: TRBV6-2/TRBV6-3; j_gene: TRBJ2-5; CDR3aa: CASSYQGTQYF; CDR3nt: TGTGCCAGCAGTTATCAAGGGACCCAGTACTTC
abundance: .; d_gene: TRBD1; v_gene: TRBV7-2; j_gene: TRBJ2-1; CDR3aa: CASSLGLGQGNEQFF; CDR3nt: TGTGCCAGCAGCCTAGGGCTCGGACAGGGCAATGAGCAGTTCTTC
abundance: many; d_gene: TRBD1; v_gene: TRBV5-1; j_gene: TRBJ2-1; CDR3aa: CASSEDRGYNEQFF; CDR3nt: TGCGCCAGCAGCGAGGACAGGGGGTACAATGAGCAGTTCTTC
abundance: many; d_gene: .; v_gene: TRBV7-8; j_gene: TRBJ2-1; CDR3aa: CASSLVGSNEQFF; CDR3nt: TGTGCCAGCAGCTTAGTGGGGTCCAATGAGCAGTTCTTC
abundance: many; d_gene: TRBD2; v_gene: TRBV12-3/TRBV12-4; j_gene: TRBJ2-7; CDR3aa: CASSFGAGDYEQYF; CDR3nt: TGTGCCAGCAGTTTTGGCGCGGGGGACTACGAGCAGTACTTC
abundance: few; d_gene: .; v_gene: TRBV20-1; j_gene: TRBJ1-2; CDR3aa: CSASRRTQGIYGYTF; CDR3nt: TGCAGTGCTAGTAGGAGAACCCAGGGGATCTATGGCTACACCTTC
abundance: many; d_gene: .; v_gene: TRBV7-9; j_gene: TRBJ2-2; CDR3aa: CASSLDRVANTGELFF; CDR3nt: TGTGCCAGCAGCTTAGATAGGGTTGCGAACACCGGGGAGCTGTTTTTT
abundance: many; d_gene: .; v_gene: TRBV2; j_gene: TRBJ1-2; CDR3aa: CAEDGHRPTSGNYGYTF; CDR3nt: TGTGCCGAAGACGGTCACAGGCCCACATCGGGCAACTATGGCTACACCTTC
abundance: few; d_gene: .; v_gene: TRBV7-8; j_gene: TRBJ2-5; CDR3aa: CASSLVGPIWGQETQYF; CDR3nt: TGTGCCAGCAGCTTAGTGGGGCCCATCTGGGGTCAAGAGACCCAGTACTTC
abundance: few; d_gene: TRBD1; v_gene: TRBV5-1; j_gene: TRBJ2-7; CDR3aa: CASSWDRYYEQYF; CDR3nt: TGCGCCAGCAGCTGGGACAGGTACTACGAGCAGTACTTC
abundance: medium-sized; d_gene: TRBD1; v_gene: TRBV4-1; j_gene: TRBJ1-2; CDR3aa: CASSQAPGTGTTYGYTF; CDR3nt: TGCGCCAGCAGCCAAGCACCCGGGACAGGGACCACCTATGGCTACACCTTC
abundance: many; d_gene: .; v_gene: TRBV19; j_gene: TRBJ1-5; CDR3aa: CASSPRGEPQHF; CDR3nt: TGTGCCAGTAGTCCACGAGGCGAGCCCCAGCATTTT
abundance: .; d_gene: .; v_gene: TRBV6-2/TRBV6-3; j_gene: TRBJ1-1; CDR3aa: CASSKTRGTTEAFF; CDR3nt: TGTGCCAGCAGTAAGACCAGGGGAACCACTGAAGCTTTCTTT
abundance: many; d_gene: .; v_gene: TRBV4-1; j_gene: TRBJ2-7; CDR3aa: CASSPAGGPGAYEQYF; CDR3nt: TGCGCCAGCAGCCCTGCGGGTGGCCCTGGTGCCTACGAGCAGTACTTC
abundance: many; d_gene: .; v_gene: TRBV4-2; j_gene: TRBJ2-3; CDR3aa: CASSQERSGTDTQYF; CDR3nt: TGTGCCAGCAGCCAAGAAAGATCGGGAACAGATACGCAGTATTTT
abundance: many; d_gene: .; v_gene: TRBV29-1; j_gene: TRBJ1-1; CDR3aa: CSVDQTGRTEAFF; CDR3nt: TGCAGCGTTGACCAGACTGGGAGAACTGAAGCTTTCTTT
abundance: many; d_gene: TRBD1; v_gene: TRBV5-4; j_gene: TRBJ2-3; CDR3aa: CASSFGQGTDTQYF; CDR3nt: TGTGCCAGCAGCTTCGGACAGGGCACAGATACGCAGTATTTT
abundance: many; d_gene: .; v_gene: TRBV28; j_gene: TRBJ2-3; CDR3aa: CASSFGLFTDTQYF; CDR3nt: TGTGCCAGCAGTTTCGGTCTTTTCACAGATACGCAGTATTTT
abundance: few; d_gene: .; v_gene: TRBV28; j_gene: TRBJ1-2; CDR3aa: CATPEGNYGYTF; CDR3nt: TGTGCCACCCCGGAGGGGAACTATGGCTACACCTTC
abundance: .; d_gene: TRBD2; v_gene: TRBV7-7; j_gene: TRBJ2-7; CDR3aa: CASSRTSGSLEQYF; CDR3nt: TGTGCTAGCAGCCGGACTAGCGGGAGTCTCGAGCAGTACTTC
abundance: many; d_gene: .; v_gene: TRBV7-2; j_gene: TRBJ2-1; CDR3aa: CASSLVGGYSYNEQFF; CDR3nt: TGTGCCAGCAGCTTAGTGGGGGGTTACAGCTACAATGAGCAGTTCTTC
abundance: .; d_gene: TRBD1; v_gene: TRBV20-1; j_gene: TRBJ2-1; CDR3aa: CCAREMTGASYNEQFF; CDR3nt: TGCTGTGCTAGAGAGATGACAGGGGCTTCCTACAATGAGCAGTTCTTC
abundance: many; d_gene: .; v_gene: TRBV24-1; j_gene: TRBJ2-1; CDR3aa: CATSDLSWGEQFF; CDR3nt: TGTGCCACCAGTGATTTAAGCTGGGGTGAGCAGTTCTTC
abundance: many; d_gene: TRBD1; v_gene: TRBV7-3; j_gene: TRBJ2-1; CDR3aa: CASSWSGPGGEQFF; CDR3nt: TGTGCCAGCAGCTGGTCGGGGCCAGGGGGTGAGCAGTTCTTC
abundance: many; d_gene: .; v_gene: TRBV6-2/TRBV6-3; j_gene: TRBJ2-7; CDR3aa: CASSYWGTVLYEQYF; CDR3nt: TGTGCCAGCAGTTACTGGGGAACGGTGCTCTACGAGCAGTACTTC
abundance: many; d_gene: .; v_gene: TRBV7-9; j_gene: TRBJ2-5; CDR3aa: CASSLLGTGRRETQYF; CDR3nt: TGTGCCAGCAGCTTACTCGGTACAGGGCGTCGAGAGACCCAGTACTTC
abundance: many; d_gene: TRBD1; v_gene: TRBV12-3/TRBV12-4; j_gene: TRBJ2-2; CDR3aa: CASSIGTVNTGELFF; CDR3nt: TGTGCCAGCAGCATCGGGACAGTAAACACCGGGGAGCTGTTTTTT
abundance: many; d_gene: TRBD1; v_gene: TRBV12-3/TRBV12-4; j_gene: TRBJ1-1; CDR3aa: CASSFDATGGNTEAFF; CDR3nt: TGTGCCAGCAGTTTCGACGCGACAGGGGGTAACACTGAAGCTTTCTTT